These T cell receptor beta chains were read from a single sample in a study of blood T cell repertoires in COVID-19. Sequencing used immunoSEQ multiplex PCR; TCRdb keeps in-frame clones, though not all of them. Here the sample spans about 55,000 clones, about nine tenths being singletons. The sample consisted of peripheral blood. These receptors were collected from a man between 65 and 85 years old with acute or convalescent COVID-19. Each CDR3 is given with its conserved first and last residue. D genes are given only for firm matches. The size of a clone is reported for some rows only, either as once, few or many, or as a class for expanded clones.

clone size,D gene,CDR3 length,V gene,J gene,CDR3 protein,CDR3 DNA
few,TRBD2,19,TRBV3-1/TRBV3-2,TRBJ2-1,CASSHRLAGVRSHYNEQFF,TGTGCCAGCAGCCACCGACTAGCGGGAGTCAGGTCCCACTACAATGAGCAGTTCTTC
-,-,16,TRBV4-1,TRBJ1-5,CASSQDSRVVSQPQHF,TGCGCCAGCAGCCAAGATTCCAGGGTTGTAAGTCAGCCCCAGCATTTT
-,TRBD1,14,TRBV6-2/TRBV6-3,TRBJ1-5,CASSLGQYNQPQHF,TGTGCCAGCAGTTTGGGACAGTACAATCAGCCCCAGCATTTT
-,TRBD1,14,TRBV3-1/TRBV3-2,TRBJ1-5,CARGTGDMPQPQHF,TGTGCCCGGGGGACAGGGGACATGCCTCAGCCCCAGCATTTT
few,TRBD1,15,TRBV11-2,TRBJ2-4,CASSLARGQGNIQYF,TGTGCCAGCAGCTTAGCCCGAGGACAGGGGAACATTCAGTACTTC
-,-,16,TRBV6-5,TRBJ1-2,CASSYSGGGPNYGYTF,TGTGCCAGCAGTTACTCGGGAGGGGGTCCCAACTATGGCTACACCTTC
-,-,15,TRBV7-8,TRBJ1-5,CASSLEGGFGQPQHF,TGTGCCAGCAGCTTAGAAGGAGGGTTTGGCCAGCCCCAGCATTTT
medium-sized,TRBD2,15,TRBV7-3,TRBJ2-3,CASSVIAGPGDTQYF,TGTGCCAGCAGCGTTATAGCGGGCCCGGGAGATACGCAGTATTTT
-,TRBD1,14,TRBV6-5,TRBJ2-2,CASRSDRVNGELFF,TGTGCCAGCCGATCAGACAGGGTAAACGGGGAGCTGTTTTTT
-,-,14,TRBV18,TRBJ2-1,CASSETTGSNEQFF,TGTGCCAGCTCAGAAACTACAGGGAGCAATGAGCAGTTCTTC
-,TRBD1,14,TRBV27,TRBJ1-2,CASSFGTGPYGYTF,TGTGCCAGCAGTTTTGGGACAGGGCCTTATGGCTACACCTTC
-,TRBD1,14,TRBV27,TRBJ2-7,CASSGTGGPYEQYF,TGTGCCAGCAGTGGGACAGGGGGGCCCTACGAGCAGTACTTC
-,TRBD1,17,TRBV19,TRBJ1-1,CASSRDRGAKENTEAFF,TGTGCCAGTAGTAGGGACAGAGGGGCGAAGGAAAACACTGAAGCTTTCTTT
once,TRBD1,14,TRBV4-2,TRBJ2-4,CASSLGQGGNIQYF,TGTGCCAGCAGTTTGGGACAGGGAGGAAACATTCAGTACTTC
once,TRBD1,17,TRBV19,TRBJ1-5,CASSIDFWTGSNQPQHF,TGTGCCAGTAGTATAGACTTTTGGACAGGGAGCAATCAGCCCCAGCATTTT
-,-,13,TRBV6-5,TRBJ2-5,CASSLTVKETQYF,TGTGCCAGCAGTTTGACAGTTAAAGAGACCCAGTACTTC
-,-,12,TRBV29-1,TRBJ1-3,CSGRTSGNTIYF,TGCAGCGGCAGGACATCCGGAAACACCATATATTTT
-,TRBD2,15,TRBV7-2,TRBJ2-3,CASRLLAGVSDTQYF,TGTGCCAGCAGACTACTAGCGGGGGTTTCAGATACGCAGTATTTT
few,-,14,TRBV20-1,TRBJ2-2,CSASAGAITGELFF,TGCAGTGCTAGTGCTGGGGCGATCACCGGGGAGCTGTTTTTT
-,-,12,TRBV24-1,TRBJ2-1,CATSDLDREEFF,TGTGCCACCAGTGATTTGGACAGGGAGGAGTTCTTC
-,-,16,TRBV19,TRBJ1-1,CASRSQGPLPNTEAFF,TGTGCCAGTCGGTCGCAGGGCCCATTGCCTAACACTGAAGCTTTCTTT
few,-,15,TRBV7-6,TRBJ2-7,CASSLSGGLFYEQYF,TGTGCCAGCAGCTTAAGTGGGGGACTTTTCTACGAGCAGTACTTC
-,TRBD1,13,TRBV6-5,TRBJ1-2,CASNQDRRGGYTF,TGTGCCAGCAACCAGGACAGGCGAGGTGGCTACACCTTC
once,-,14,TRBV19,TRBJ2-1,CASSLLGSRDEQFF,TGTGCCAGTAGTCTTCTAGGCTCCCGCGATGAGCAGTTCTTC
-,-,15,TRBV5-6,TRBJ1-5,CASSFTAYSNQPQHF,TGTGCCAGCAGCTTTACTGCGTATAGCAATCAGCCCCAGCATTTT
-,-,11,TRBV11-2,TRBJ2-4,CASSSRGGPNF,TGTGCCAGCAGCTCGAGGGGGGGCCCGAACTTC
few,-,15,TRBV5-1,TRBJ2-3,CASRGEIGFTDTQYF,TGCGCCAGCCGCGGGGAGATAGGGTTCACAGATACGCAGTATTTT
-,-,14,TRBV7-6,TRBJ2-3,CASSLSGNTDTQYF,TGTGCCAGCAGCTTATCCGGGAACACAGATACGCAGTATTTT
once,TRBD2,15,TRBV30,TRBJ2-5,CAWSVLAVRQETQYF,TGTGCCTGGAGTGTACTAGCGGTTAGACAAGAGACCCAGTACTTC
-,-,13,TRBV4-3,TRBJ2-4,CASSQGGQNIQYF,TGCGCCAGCAGCCAAGGGGGGCAAAACATTCAGTACTTC
-,-,14,TRBV7-6,TRBJ2-7,CAREPDGLLYEQYF,TGTGCCAGGGAACCCGACGGACTGCTGTACGAGCAGTACTTC
-,TRBD1,15,TRBV20-1,TRBJ1-1,CSASGHRGTGTEAFF,TGCAGTGCTAGTGGGCACAGGGGTACGGGCACTGAAGCTTTCTTT
once,TRBD2,16,TRBV24-1,TRBJ2-3,CATSDSGGGGTDTQYF,TGTGCCACCAGTGATTCAGGCGGGGGAGGAACAGATACGCAGTATTTT
-,-,14,TRBV4-3,TRBJ2-1,CASSHETSRNEQFF,TGCGCCAGCAGCCACGAAACTAGCCGCAATGAGCAGTTCTTC
-,TRBD1,14,TRBV27,TRBJ2-5,CATEPRGHYGTQYF,TGTGCCACTGAACCCAGGGGGCATTATGGGACCCAGTACTTC
-,-,13,TRBV6-6,TRBJ2-7,CASISDSLYEQYF,TGTGCCAGCATCTCAGACAGTCTCTACGAGCAGTACTTC
-,TRBD2,14,TRBV29-1,TRBJ2-2,CSVLAGTDTGELFF,TGCAGCGTACTAGCGGGGACCGACACCGGGGAGCTGTTTTTT
-,-,13,TRBV27,TRBJ1-1,CASSLSLVTEAFF,TGTGCCAGCAGTTTATCCCTCGTAACTGAAGCTTTCTTT
-,TRBD1,17,TRBV5-4,TRBJ1-1,CASSGGTGGSRNTEAFF,TGTGCCAGCAGCGGCGGGACAGGGGGCAGTAGGAACACTGAAGCTTTCTTT